A selection of T cell receptor beta chains follows, all from one sample in a study of glioma-infiltrating T cells. One entry per CDR3 protein results from TCRdb running MiXCR on the multiplex PCR reads. The profile shows a few hundred thousand distinct CDR3 sequences, roughly 41% of them singletons. Material for sequencing was glioma tissue, nonneoplastic brain tissue, or PBMCs (not recorded which). All receptors come from a human donor with low-grade glioma or glioblastoma, undergoing nonglioma brain surgery, or in good health (not recorded which). The CDR3 runs from the conserved cysteine through the conserved F or W. Fields, in order: V gene, D gene, J gene, clone size, CDR3 protein, CDR3 DNA. The D gene is left open where the match is weak. Clone size, where shown, is once, few, many, or a class for clones that have expanded.

>TRBV28|.|TRBJ1-5|.
CASSFVKGSYQPQRF
TGTGCCAGCAGTTTTGTGAAGGGATCTTATCAGCCCCAGCGTTTT
>TRBV19|.|TRBJ1-1|once
CASSIIAVNTEAFF
TGTGCCAGTAGTATAATTGCAGTGAACACTGAGGCTTTCTTT
>TRBV28|.|TRBJ2-1|.
CASSLTSSYNERFF
TGTGCCAGCAGTTTAACTAGCTCCTACAATGAGCGGTTCTTC
>TRBV3-1|.|TRBJ2-7|many
CASSTGHRYEQYF
TGTGCCAGCAGCACGGGACACCGCTACGAGCAGTACTTC
>TRBV28|.|TRBJ2-5|few
CASRPSAGGEETQYF
TGTGCCAGCAGACCTTCGGCAGGAGGGGAAGAGACCCAGTACTTC
>TRBV28|.|TRBJ1-2|.
CASIIGQSYGYTF
TGTGCCAGCATCATCGGACAGAGCTATGGCTACACCTTC
>TRBV28|.|TRBJ1-4|.
CACRDIQEKLFF
TGTGCCTGCCGGGACATCCAAGAAAAACTGTTTTTT
>TRBV28|.|TRBJ2-4|.
CACRAIRGKNIQYF
TGTGCCTGCAGGGCGATTAGGGGCAAAAACATTCAGTACTTC
>TRBV15|.|TRBJ2-5|.
CATRTYEETQYF
TGTGCCACCAGAACATATGAAGAGACCCAGTACTTC
>TRBV6-2/TRBV6-3|TRBD2|TRBJ2-1|.
CASSLTSGDYDEQFF
TGTGCCAGCAGTTTGACTAGCGGAGACTACGATGAGCAGTTCTTC
>TRBV7-3|.|TRBJ2-3|.
CASSLGPTDTQYF
TGTGCCAGCAGCTTAGGCCCCACAGATACGCAGTATTTT
>TRBV28|.|TRBJ1-3|few
CASSFVYRVYAAGNTIYF
TGTGCCAGCAGTTTTGTGTACAGGGTATATGCTGCTGGAAACACCATATATTTT
>TRBV7-2|.|TRBJ2-1|.
CASSLAWSGEQLF
TGTGCCAGCAGCTTAGCTTGGAGTGGTGAGCAGCTCTTC
>TRBV28|.|TRBJ2-1|many
CASSFPPNAGAINEQFF
TGTGCCAGCAGTTTTCCTCCCAACGCAGGGGCTATCAATGAGCAGTTCTTC
>TRBV4-2|.|TRBJ2-2|few
CASSLQGWTGELFF
TGTGCCAGCAGCCTACAGGGTTGGACCGGGGAGCTGTTTTTT
>TRBV20-1|.|TRBJ1-1|.
CSALGPSTEAFF
TGCAGTGCACTGGGCCCGAGCACTGAAGCTTTCTTT
>TRBV10-3|.|TRBJ1-5|.
CAISEGPNQPQHF
TGTGCCATCAGTGAGGGGCCTAACCAGCCCCAGCATTTT
>TRBV7-2|TRBD2|TRBJ2-7|.
CASSSWGGRAYEQYF
TGTGCCAGCAGCTCTTGGGGGGGGAGGGCGTACGAGCAGTACTTC
>TRBV5-4|.|TRBJ1-1|many
CASSLGPGSLNTEAFF
TGTGCCAGCAGCTTGGGGCCGGGGAGCCTGAACACTGAAGCTTTCTTT
>TRBV28|TRBD1|TRBJ2-7|.
CASSVGQGSYVQYF
TGTGCCAGCAGCGTCGGACAGGGCTCCTACGTGCAGTACTTC
>TRBV6-1|.|TRBJ1-2|.
CASTQGLLGGYTF
TGTGCCAGCACCCAGGGCCTCCTTGGGGGCTACACCTTC
>TRBV27|.|TRBJ2-1|many
CASSLGVAAVNEQFF
TGTGCCAGCAGTTTAGGTGTCGCGGCAGTCAATGAGCAGTTCTTC
>TRBV25-1|TRBD1|TRBJ1-2|many
CATWTGPTGYTF
TGTGCCACCTGGACAGGCCCAACCGGCTACACCTTC
>TRBV6-1|TRBD2|TRBJ2-7|few
CASRILAGGLYEQYF
TGTGCCAGCAGGATTTTAGCGGGAGGACTCTACGAGCAGTACTTC
>TRBV27|.|TRBJ1-1|many
CASFSGFGAEAFF
TGTGCCAGCTTCAGCGGATTTGGCGCTGAAGCTTTCTTT
>TRBV19|.|TRBJ2-1|.
CASSIAPAAYNEQFF
TGTGCCAGTAGTATAGCCCCCGCCGCCTACAATGAGCAGTTCTTC
>TRBV7-9|TRBD1|TRBJ1-4|.
CAGSLEGQATNEKLFF
TGTGCCGGCAGCTTAGAGGGACAGGCAACTAATGAAAAACTGTTTTTT
>TRBV28|.|TRBJ2-1|.
CASSSTDWSYEQFF
TGTGCCAGCAGTTCGACCGACTGGTCCTATGAGCAGTTCTTC
>TRBV4-3|TRBD2|TRBJ2-1|few
CASSQKLAGASYNEQFF
TGCGCCAGCAGCCAGAAACTAGCGGGAGCCTCCTACAATGAGCAGTTCTTC
>TRBV27|.|TRBJ1-2|.
CASSPFFSGAGDGYTF
TGTGCCAGCAGTCCCTTCTTCTCTGGGGCTGGGGATGGCTACACCTTC
>TRBV6-2/TRBV6-3|.|TRBJ1-1|many
CASRGQTNTEAFF
TGTGCCAGCAGAGGACAGACAAACACTGAAGCTTTCTTT
>TRBV18|.|TRBJ2-1|.
CASSPEGYNEQFF
TGTGCCAGCTCCCCGGAGGGGTACAATGAGCAGTTCTTC
>TRBV19|.|TRBJ2-7|.
CASSWAGSYEQYF
TGTGCCAGTAGTTGGGCGGGCTCCTACGAGCAGTACTTC
>TRBV4-3|TRBD2|TRBJ2-3|.
CASSQEWAGDSGTQYF
TGCGCCAGCAGCCAAGAGTGGGCGGGAGATTCGGGTACGCAGTATTTT
>TRBV20-1|.|TRBJ2-7|.
CSARDRQGIGEEYF
TGCAGTGCCAGAGACCGCCAGGGCATCGGCGAGGAGTACTTC
>TRBV20-1|.|TRBJ2-1|.
CSARVGCGSYNEQFF
TGCAGTGCTAGAGTCGGGTGTGGGTCCTACAATGAGCAGTTCTTC
>TRBV4-1|TRBD1|TRBJ2-7|.
CASSQDGTAPSYEQYF
TGCGCCAGCAGCCAAGATGGGACAGCGCCTTCCTACGAGCAGTACTTC
>TRBV20-1|TRBD2|TRBJ2-7|few
CSAELAGGPYEQYF
TGCAGTGCTGAATTAGCGGGAGGGCCCTACGAGCAGTACTTC
>TRBV29-1|TRBD2|TRBJ2-1|.
CSVYGRAGYNEQFF
TGCAGCGTTTACGGGAGGGCCGGCTACAATGAGCAGTTCTTC
>TRBV7-9|.|TRBJ2-5|few
CASSTHGRETQYF
TGTGCCAGCAGCACGCACGGGAGAGAGACCCAGTACTTC
>TRBV7-2|.|TRBJ1-5|.
CASSPNRGALNQPQHF
TGTGCCAGCAGCCCAAACCGGGGGGCGTTAAATCAGCCCCAGCATTTT
>TRBV28|TRBD1|TRBJ1-2|.
CASHHRGSFYCYTF
TGTGCCAGCCATCACAGGGGGTCCTTCTATTGTTACACCTTC
>TRBV25-1|.|TRBJ1-3|many
CASSDGHTNSGNTIYF
TGTGCCAGCAGTGACGGACACACCAACTCTGGAAACACCATATATTTT
>TRBV7-2|TRBD1|TRBJ1-2|many
CASSSWDRRGYTF
TGTGCCAGCAGCTCCTGGGACAGGCGCGGCTACACCTTC
>TRBV24-1|.|TRBJ2-7|.
CATSDPTGSSYEQYF
TGTGCCACCAGTGACCCAACGGGGAGCTCCTACGAGCAGTACTTC
>TRBV28|TRBD1|TRBJ1-1|few
CASTETGVSTEAFF
TGTGCCAGCACCGAGACAGGGGTGAGCACTGAAGCTTTCTTT
>TRBV4-1|.|TRBJ2-7|.
CASSQDAPGGTYEQYF
TGCGCCAGCAGCCAAGATGCCCCGGGGGGCACCTACGAGCAGTACTTC
>TRBV27|.|TRBJ1-2|.
CASAGLANYGYTF
TGTGCCAGCGCGGGGTTGGCTAACTATGGCTACACCTTC
>TRBV4-3|.|TRBJ1-5|.
CASSQDSMGNQPQHF
TGCGCCAGCAGCCAAGATAGTATGGGCAATCAGCCCCAGCATTTT
>TRBV7-8|.|TRBJ2-1|few
CASSYRRRLVNEQFF
TGTGCCAGCAGCTACCGGCGGCGACTAGTTAATGAGCAGTTCTTC
>TRBV5-6|.|TRBJ2-1|.
CASSLLSSYNEQFF
TGTGCCAGCAGCTTACTAAGCTCCTACAATGAGCAGTTCTTC
>TRBV28|TRBD2|TRBJ2-7|.
CASSLLAVVEQYF
TGTGCCAGCAGTTTACTAGCGGTAGTCGAGCAGTACTTC
>TRBV5-1|TRBD2|TRBJ2-5|.
CASSLGGLAGVQETQYF
TGCGCCAGCAGCTTGGGGGGACTAGCGGGAGTCCAAGAGACCCAGTACTTC
>TRBV6-2/TRBV6-3|TRBD2|TRBJ2-1|many
CASSRAGEANEQFF
TGTGCCAGCAGTAGAGCGGGGGAGGCCAATGAGCAGTTCTTC
>TRBV4-2|.|TRBJ1-1|.
CASGQARVTYNTEAFF
TGTGCCAGCGGCCAAGCCCGGGTTACATACAACACTGAAGCTTTCTTT